One and the same sample provided the 11 T cell receptor beta chains below, sequenced in a study of patients and donors after allogeneic stem cell transplantation. TCRdb passed the RT-PCR reads through MiXCR, listing each CDR3 protein once. The repertoire holds about 960,000 distinct CDR3 sequences, under 20% seen once, with 5% to 6.5% in the top ten. What was sequenced was blood, either unsorted or a sorted T cell fraction (not recorded which). Receptors were obtained from a human donor who was either an allogeneic HSCT recipient or a stem cell or donor lymphocyte infusion donor (not recorded which). It is not recorded whose cells these are; they may come from a transplant donor.

This clonotype came up a few times. This rearrangement joins TRBV12-3 or TRBV12-4 to TRBJ1-1; D ambiguous. Trimming took 3 bases from V and 6 from J, leaving 17 bases between them. The CDR3 runs to 15 residues. CDR3 residues: CASSFLRGSVAEAFF. CDR3 coding DNA: TGTGCCAGCAGTTTTCTCCGGGGAAGTGTCGCTGAAGCTTTCTTT.

This clonotype has more than one count but fewer than ten. The rearrangement joins TRBV5-1 to TRBJ1-4; D remains unclear. Per germline, CDR1 SGHRS and CDR2 YFSETQ. This CDR3 comprises 13 residues. V lost 0 bases and J 8 bases, leaving 8 bases between the germline ends. CDR3 nucleotides: TGCGCCAGCAGCTTGGCTACGGGGGAAAAACTGTTTTTT. Translating it yields CASSLATGEKLFF.

Notes on this clonotype: Its ends do not fully match the called genes, so a read error is possible. This sequence joins TRBV7-7 and TRBJ2-5, with D tentatively TRBD2 (6 bases). The CDR3 runs to 13 residues. Germline V gives CDR1 SSHAT, CDR2 FNYEAQ (reference sequence). The CDR3 coding sequence is TGCTTTACCGGGGGACCGTACCAAGAGACCCAGTACTTC. Protein: CFTGGPYQETQYF.

This clonotype was picked up a small number of times. The chain carries TRBV2 and TRBJ1-6; no clear D. The germline V gene encodes CDR1 SNHLY and CDR2 FYNNEI. The CDR3 is 13 residues long. V was cut by 6 bases and J by 9 bases, with 12 bases left in between. DNA of the CDR3: TGTGCCAGCAGGGCAGGTTCCGGTTCACCCCTCCACTTT. Translated, it gives CASRAGSGSPLHF.

J is TRBJ1-4 and V is TRBV20-1; 7 nucleotides agree with TRBD1. Germline V lookup: CDR1 DFQATT, CDR2 SNEGSKA (reference sequence). Germline trimming cut 0 bases from V and 8 bases from J; bases unmatched to any gene: 6. The CDR3 length is 14 residues. The CDR3 DNA reads TGCAGTGCTAGAGAGGTGTCAGGGGGGGAAAAACTGTTTTTT. Translation: CSAREVSGGEKLFF.

V is TRBV14 and J is TRBJ2-1, with 10 bases matching TRBD2. The germline V gene encodes CDR1 SGHDN and CDR2 FVKESK. V shed 5 bases and J 7 bases; nucleotides not matched to a gene: 11. The CDR3 is 16 amino acids. The CDR3 loop is CASSGRGGLAMNEQFF. The CDR3 DNA sequence: TGTGCCAGCAGCGGCCGCGGGGGACTAGCGATGAATGAGCAGTTCTTC.

In this sample, this clonotype turned up many times. The chain employs TRBV10-3 and TRBJ1-4, with a weak D call TRBD1 (5 bases). Germline-derived CDR1 and CDR2 are ENHRY and SYGVKD. Trimming shortened V by 8 bases and J by 5 bases, and 18 bases separated the two germline ends. CDR3 length equals 15 residues. In DNA form, the CDR3 reads TGTGCCATCGGGGCAGGACCACTTTCAAATGAAAAACTGTTTTTT. Its protein is CAIGAGPLSNEKLFF.

In this sample, this clonotype turned up once. V and J are TRBV13 and TRBJ2-7; D is possibly TRBD2 (5 bases). CDR1 PRHDT and CDR2 FYEKMQ come from the germline V gene (reference sequence). There are 13 residues in the CDR3. V was trimmed by 4 bases and J by 2 bases, leaving 9 bases between them. The CDR3 loop reads CASSWMTTYEQYF. CDR3 in DNA: TGTGCCAGCAGCTGGATGACTACCTACGAGCAGTACTTC.

This clonotype occurred a few times. This chain joins TRBV6-2 or TRBV6-3 and TRBJ1-5; the match to TRBD1 covers 9 bases. Germline trimming cut 6 bases from V and 7 bases from J; bases unmatched to any gene: 16. CDR1 MNHEY and CDR2 SVGEGT come from the germline V gene. This CDR3 region has 17 residues. DNA of the CDR3: TGTGCCAGCAGCCTCGAAGGCACAGGGGGCGCGAGACAGCCCCAGCATTTT. It codes for CASSLEGTGGARQPQHF.

This clonotype was picked up many times. The chain employs TRBV12-3 or TRBV12-4 and TRBJ2-1; no firm D call. Trimming cost V 5 bases and J 6 bases, with 8 bases left between them. This CDR3 is 12 amino acids long. In nucleotides, the CDR3 is TGTGCCAGCAGTATACAAATCAATGAGCAGTTCTTC. This gives the protein CASSIQINEQFF.

The rearrangement uses TRBV12-3 or TRBV12-4 and TRBJ1-2; a possible D gene is TRBD1 (6 bases). CDR3 size: 13 residues. With 3 bases removed from V and 5 bases from J, the gap between germline ends came to 10 bases. CDR3 sequence: CASSLGHFYGYTF. Written as DNA, the CDR3 is TGTGCCAGCAGTTTGGGACATTTTTATGGCTACACCTTC.